A selection of T cell receptor beta chains follows, all from one sample in a study of blood T cell repertoires in COVID-19. TCRdb's copy holds only in-frame clones and misses some; the assay was immunoSEQ multiplex PCR. The profile covers around 150,000 clones, with about 79% appearing a single time and more than 3.5% taken by the ten largest. The specimen was peripheral blood. The receptors derive from an elderly woman with active or convalescent COVID-19. Each CDR3 is given with its conserved first and last residue. Part of the rows lack a size; the others show once, few, many or a class for expanded clones.

clone_size v_call cdr3_aa
- TRBV5-6 CASTPTGQRSSPLHF
- TRBV7-2 CASSWTGGGQPQHF
- TRBV9 CASSVGEGSYQPQHF
- TRBV7-6 CASSLVRTGGYEQYF
once TRBV5-4 CASSLPGGNGNEQFF
- TRBV9 CASSVVLQETQYF
- TRBV9 CASSVGSRGYTEAFF
- TRBV29-1 CSAGGQGSGYTF
- TRBV7-8 CASSLTGFAGVNSPLHF
- TRBV6-5 CASSYSSGREKLFF